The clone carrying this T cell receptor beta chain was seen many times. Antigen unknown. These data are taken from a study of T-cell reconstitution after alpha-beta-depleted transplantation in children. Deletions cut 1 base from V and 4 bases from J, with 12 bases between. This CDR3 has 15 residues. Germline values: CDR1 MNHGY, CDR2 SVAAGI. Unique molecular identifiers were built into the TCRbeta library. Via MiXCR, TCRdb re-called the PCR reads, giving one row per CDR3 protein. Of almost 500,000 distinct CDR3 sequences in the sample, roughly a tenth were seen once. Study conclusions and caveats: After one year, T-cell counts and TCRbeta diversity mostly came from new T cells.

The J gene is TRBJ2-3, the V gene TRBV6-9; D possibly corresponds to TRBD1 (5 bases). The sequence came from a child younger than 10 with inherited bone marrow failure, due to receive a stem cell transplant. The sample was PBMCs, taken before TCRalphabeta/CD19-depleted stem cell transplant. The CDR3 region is CASSYWGQGADTQYF. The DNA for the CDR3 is TGTGCCAGCAGTTATTGGGGTCAAGGGGCAGATACGCAGTATTTT.